The T cell receptor (beta chain) under discussion was sequenced for a study of vaccination and CD4 T cells after COVID-19 (dated by TCRdb to 2021 to 2024). Regarding the study in general: The convalescent cohort comprised six males and four females, including two Hispanic individuals, seven Caucasians, two Asians and one multiracial person. Post-vaccine blood samples were taken a median of around 77 days after the second vaccine dose, with a range of about 13 to 250 days. The spike-specific CD4+ TCR repertoire was compared before and after mRNA vaccination in ten to eleven COVID-19 convalescent patients and a handful of infection-naive healthy vaccine recipients. Post-COVID blood samples were collected from convalescent patients a median of roughly 100 days after diagnosis, with a range of roughly 30 to 170 days. At the TCR clonotype level, an earlier paper using these donors assessed memory CD4+ T cell crossreactivity between SARS-CoV-2 and common cold coronavirus spike proteins. As controls, cultures received a CEFX viral epitope pool (the positive control), an HIV-1 Nef peptide pool (the negative control), or no peptide at all. Participants got two doses of the Pfizer-BioNTech BNT162b2 vaccine (n=8) or two doses of the Moderna mRNA-1273 vaccine (n=2). For stimulating the cultures, overlapping spike peptide pools were used, derived from SARS-CoV-2 as well as from the common cold coronaviruses HCoV-NL63, HCoV-OC43 and HCoV-229E. General conclusions and limits of the study: The number of convalescent patients in the study was relatively small, and the study did not examine early timepoints following natural infection. In convalescent patients, a median around 84% of post-vaccine SARS-CoV-2-reactive clones were detected only after vaccination, and vaccine-specific priming was suggested by this finding. Nearly all vaccine-specific clones in convalescent patients (304 of 307) were mono-reactive for SARS-CoV-2 spike rather than cross-reactive with common cold coronaviruses. Although the median number of SARS-CoV-2-reactive clonotypes went up from around 20 after infection to more than 30 after vaccination, the increase was not significant.

Comment on this clonotype: Its antigen is currently not known. The sample holds no much larger clone one base away, and base qualities are not on file.

The CDR3 has 19 amino acids, counting the end cysteine and phenylalanine. Of the read, only the CDR3 DNA is kept; its 57 bases are in frame from base 1. Germline trimming amounts to 6 bases on V and 2 bases on J, with 21 as the count of junction bases outside the gene matches. Taken from the germline V gene, the CDR1 and CDR2 loops are KGHSH and LQKENI. The library was prepared using PCR. At the Johns Hopkins FTIC core, DNA from the cultured CD4+ T cells underwent TCR sequencing with the Oncomine TCR Beta short-read assay. Genomic DNA was extracted from the cultured CD4+ T cells with the QIAamp micro DNA kit. Oncomine TCR Beta libraries made from cultured CD4+ T cells were pooled using unique dual indexes and sequenced on an Illumina iSeq 100. Regarding the original processing steps: Non-productive sequences were removed, and CDR3s not starting with C, not ending with F or W, or shorter than 7 amino acids were discarded. The MANAFEST web application was used to identify antigen-specific clonotypes by comparing peptide-stimulated wells against reference wells and other culture wells. To be called positive, a clone needed an FDR below 0.05, an odds ratio above 5, and a productive frequency above 0.1% in at least two of three replicate wells. Clonotypes that were significantly expanded in both SARS-CoV-2 spike wells and at least one common cold coronavirus spike condition were defined as cross-reactive. Levenshtein distances (stringdist) and unrooted phylogenetic trees (ape) in R version 3.6.1 were used to assess CDR3 homology. Clones were called with MiXCR by TCRdb after fastp trimmed the public reads at Q25, and only in-frame beta chains were retained. Duplicate CDR3 protein sequences are folded into a single record with the most common DNA and genes. These V and J calls derive from TCRdb rather than the authors' analysis. In this sample the table shows several thousand distinct CDR3 sequences, around 50% of which occur a single time. Clones ranked in the top ten supply less than 45% of the sample.

The treatment or condition label here, explained by the study, means: roughly 10-day PBMC culture with coronavirus spike peptide pools or control peptides (ViraFEST assay). CD4+ T cells from unexposed donors were collected before the COVID-19 pandemic (2011-2018). The ViraFEST assay was used in the study, in which antigen-specific T cells were expanded with peptide pools and expanded clonotypes were subsequently identified by TCR sequencing. PBMCs were cultured at around 2.2 million per well in IMDM supplemented with roughly 5.2% human AB serum and about 9.5 IU/ml IL-2, with about 10 ug/ml peptide pools added. On days 3 and 7, half of the culture medium was replaced with fresh IL-2-containing medium. After approximately eleven days of culture, CD4+ T cells were isolated by negative selection with the EasySep CD4+ T cell isolation kit. As cell numbers permitted, CD4+ T cells from unexposed donors were tested for reactivity to SARS-CoV-2 S and N and to four common cold coronavirus spike pools. PBMCs were separated from whole blood using Ficoll-Paque Plus gradient centrifugation and then either used fresh or cryopreserved at -140C. Triplicate wells were generally used for each culture condition. The leukapheresis product for the unexposed donors was obtained through commercial purchase.

The sample taken for sequencing was CD4+ T cells from blood, cultured in vitro. The chain is encoded by TRBV18 joined to TRBJ2-7; 8 bases in between match TRBD1. The receptor's source is a human donor in good health. The DNA sequence reads TGTGCCAGCTCGCTTTTCCGCGACAGGGGAACGAGCCCGACCTACGAGCAGTACTTC. Its protein is CASSLFRDRGTSPTYEQYF.